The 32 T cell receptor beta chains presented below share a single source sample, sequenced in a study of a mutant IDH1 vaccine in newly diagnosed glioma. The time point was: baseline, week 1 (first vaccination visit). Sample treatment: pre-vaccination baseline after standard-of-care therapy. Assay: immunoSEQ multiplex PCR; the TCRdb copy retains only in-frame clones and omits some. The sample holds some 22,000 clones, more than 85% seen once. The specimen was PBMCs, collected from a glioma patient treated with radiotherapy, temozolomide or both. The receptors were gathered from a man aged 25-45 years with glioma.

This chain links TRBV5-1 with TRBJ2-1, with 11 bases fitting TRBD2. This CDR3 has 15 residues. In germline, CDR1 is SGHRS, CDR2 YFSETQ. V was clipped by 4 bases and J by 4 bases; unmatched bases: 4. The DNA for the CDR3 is TGCGCCAGCAGCAAAGTAGCGGGAGGGTACAATGAGCAGTTCTTC. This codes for CASSKVAGGYNEQFF.

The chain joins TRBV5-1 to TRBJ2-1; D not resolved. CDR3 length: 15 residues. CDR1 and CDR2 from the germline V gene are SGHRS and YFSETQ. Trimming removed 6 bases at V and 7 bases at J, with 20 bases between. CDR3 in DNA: TGCGCCAGCACCGAAACTACTCTTGCGAAGAATGAGCAGTTCTTC. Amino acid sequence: CASTETTLAKNEQFF. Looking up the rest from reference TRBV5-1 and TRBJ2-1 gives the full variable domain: KAGVTQTPRYLIKTRGQQVTLSCSPISGHRSVSWYQQTPGQGLQFLFEYFSETQRNKGNFPGRFSGRQFSNSRSEMNVSTLELGDSALYLCASTETTLAKNEQFFGPGTRLTVL.

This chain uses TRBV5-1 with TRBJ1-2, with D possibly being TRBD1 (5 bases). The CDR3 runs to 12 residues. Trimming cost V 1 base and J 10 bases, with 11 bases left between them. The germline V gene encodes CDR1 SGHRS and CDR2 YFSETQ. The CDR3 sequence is CASSLRGEDYTF. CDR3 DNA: TGCGCCAGCAGCTTGCGAGGGGAGGACTACACCTTC. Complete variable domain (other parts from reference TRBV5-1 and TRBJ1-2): KAGVTQTPRYLIKTRGQQVTLSCSPISGHRSVSWYQQTPGQGLQFLFEYFSETQRNKGNFPGRFSGRQFSNSRSEMNVSTLELGDSALYLCASSLRGEDYTFGSGTRLTVV.

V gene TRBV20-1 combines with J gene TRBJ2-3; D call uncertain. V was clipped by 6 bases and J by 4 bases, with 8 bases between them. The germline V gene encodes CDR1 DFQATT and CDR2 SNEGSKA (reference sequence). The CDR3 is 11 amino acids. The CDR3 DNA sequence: TGCAGTGCCGGCGGAGCAGATACGCAGTATTTT. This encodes CSAGGADTQYF.

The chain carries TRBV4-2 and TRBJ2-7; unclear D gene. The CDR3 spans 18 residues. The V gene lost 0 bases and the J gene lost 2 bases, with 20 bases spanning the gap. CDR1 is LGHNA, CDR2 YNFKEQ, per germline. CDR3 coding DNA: TGTGCCAGCAGCCAAGAGTGGCCAACCCCCCCAAGACCCTACGAGCAGTACTTC. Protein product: CASSQEWPTPPRPYEQYF.

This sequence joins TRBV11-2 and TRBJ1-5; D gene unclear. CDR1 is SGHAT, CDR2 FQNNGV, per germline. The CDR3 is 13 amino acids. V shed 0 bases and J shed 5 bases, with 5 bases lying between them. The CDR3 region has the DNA TGTGCCAGCAGCTTAGATATAGATCAGCCCCAGCATTTT. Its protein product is CASSLDIDQPQHF.

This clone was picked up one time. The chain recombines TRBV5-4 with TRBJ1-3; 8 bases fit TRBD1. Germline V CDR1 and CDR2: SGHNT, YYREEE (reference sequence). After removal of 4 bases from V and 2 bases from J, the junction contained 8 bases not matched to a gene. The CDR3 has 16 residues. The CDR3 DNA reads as TGTGCCAGCAGCGAGGACAGGGAGGTTACTGGAAACACCATATATTTT. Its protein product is CASSEDREVTGNTIYF.

The CDR3, as DNA: TGTGCCAGCTGGGGGGCGCGAGAGACCCAGTACTTC. This encodes CASWGARETQYF. The chain recombines TRBV2 with TRBJ2-5; D assignment may be TRBD1 or TRBD2 (6 bases each). The CDR3 length is 12 residues. V shed 8 bases and J shed 4 bases, with 11 bases lying between them. Germline CDR1 SNHLY, CDR2 FYNNEI.

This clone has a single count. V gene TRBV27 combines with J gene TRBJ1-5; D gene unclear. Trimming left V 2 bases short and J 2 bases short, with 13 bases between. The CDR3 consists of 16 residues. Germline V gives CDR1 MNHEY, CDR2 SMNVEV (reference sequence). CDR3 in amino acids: CASSLGPGWGNQPQHF. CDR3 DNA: TGTGCCAGCAGTTTAGGCCCCGGGTGGGGCAATCAGCCCCAGCATTTT.

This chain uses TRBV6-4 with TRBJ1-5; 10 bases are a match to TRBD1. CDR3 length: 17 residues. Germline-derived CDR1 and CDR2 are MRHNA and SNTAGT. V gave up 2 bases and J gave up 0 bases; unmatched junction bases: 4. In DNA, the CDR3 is TGTGCCAGCAGTGACAGAGGACAGGGGGTTAGCAATCAGCCCCAGCATTTT. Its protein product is CASSDRGQGVSNQPQHF.

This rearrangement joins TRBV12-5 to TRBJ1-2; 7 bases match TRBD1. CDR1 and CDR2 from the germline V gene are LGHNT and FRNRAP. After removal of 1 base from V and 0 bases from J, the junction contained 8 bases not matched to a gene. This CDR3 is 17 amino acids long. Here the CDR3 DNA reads TGTGCTAGTGGTTTGGCAACCTCGGGACAGCCTAACTATGGCTACACCTTC. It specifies CASGLATSGQPNYGYTF. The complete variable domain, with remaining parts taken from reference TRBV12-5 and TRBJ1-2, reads DARVTQTPRHKVTEMGQEVTMRCQPILGHNTVFWYRQTMMQGLELLAYFRNRAPLDDSGMPKDRFSAEMPDATLATLKIQPSEPRDSAVYFCASGLATSGQPNYGYTFGSGTRLTVV.

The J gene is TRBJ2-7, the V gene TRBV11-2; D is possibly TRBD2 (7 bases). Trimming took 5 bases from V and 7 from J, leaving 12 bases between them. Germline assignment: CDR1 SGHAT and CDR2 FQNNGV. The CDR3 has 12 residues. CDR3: CASSRGGGEQYF. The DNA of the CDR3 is TGTGCCAGCAGCCGAGGGGGGGGAGAGCAGTACTTC.

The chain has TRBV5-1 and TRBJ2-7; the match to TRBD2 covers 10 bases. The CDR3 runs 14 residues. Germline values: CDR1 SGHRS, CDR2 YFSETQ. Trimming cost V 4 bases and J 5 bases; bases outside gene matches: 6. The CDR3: CASSGLAGDDEQYF. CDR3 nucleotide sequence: TGCGCCAGCAGCGGGCTAGCGGGAGACGACGAGCAGTACTTC.

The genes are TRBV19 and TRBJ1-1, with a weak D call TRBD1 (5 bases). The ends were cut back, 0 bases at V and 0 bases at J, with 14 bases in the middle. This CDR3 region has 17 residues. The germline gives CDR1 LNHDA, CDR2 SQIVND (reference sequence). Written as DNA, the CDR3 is TGTGCCAGTAGTATAGATCGTAGTGTAGGGGTGAACACTGAAGCTTTCTTT. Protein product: CASSIDRSVGVNTEAFF.

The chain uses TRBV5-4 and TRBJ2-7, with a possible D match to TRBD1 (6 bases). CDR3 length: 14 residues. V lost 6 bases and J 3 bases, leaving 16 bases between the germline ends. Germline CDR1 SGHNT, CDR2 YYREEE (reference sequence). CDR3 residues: CASTFRGSGYEQYF. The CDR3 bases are TGTGCCAGCACCTTCAGGGGATCGGGCTACGAGCAGTACTTC. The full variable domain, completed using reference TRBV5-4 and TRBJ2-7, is ETGVTQSPTHLIKTRGQQVTLRCSSQSGHNTVSWYQQALGQGPQFIFQYYREEENGRGNFPPRFSGLQFPNYSSELNVNALELDDSALYLCASTFRGSGYEQYFGPGTRLTVT.

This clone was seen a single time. Here the CDR3 DNA reads TGTGCCAGCAGCCCGCCCGGGGCCCGAGGGGGCAATGAGCAGTTCTTC. Translated, it gives CASSPPGARGGNEQFF. The rearrangement links TRBV7-8 to TRBJ2-1; D may be TRBD1 (6 bases). Trimming removed 5 bases from V and 6 bases from J, with 20 bases in between. The germline V gene has CDR1 SGHVS and CDR2 FQNEAQ. The CDR3 is 16 residues long.

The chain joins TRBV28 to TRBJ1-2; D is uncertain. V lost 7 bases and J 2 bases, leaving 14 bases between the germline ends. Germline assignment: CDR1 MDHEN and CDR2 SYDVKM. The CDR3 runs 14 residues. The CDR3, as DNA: TGTGCCAGCACCTCCCTCGTGGAGAACTATGGCTACACCTTC. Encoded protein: CASTSLVENYGYTF.

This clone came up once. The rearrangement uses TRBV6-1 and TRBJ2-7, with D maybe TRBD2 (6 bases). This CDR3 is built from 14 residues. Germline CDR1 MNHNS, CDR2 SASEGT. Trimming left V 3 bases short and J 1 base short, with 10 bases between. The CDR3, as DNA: TGTGCCAGCAGTGACAGCGGGCTATCCTACGAGCAGTACTTC. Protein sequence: CASSDSGLSYEQYF.

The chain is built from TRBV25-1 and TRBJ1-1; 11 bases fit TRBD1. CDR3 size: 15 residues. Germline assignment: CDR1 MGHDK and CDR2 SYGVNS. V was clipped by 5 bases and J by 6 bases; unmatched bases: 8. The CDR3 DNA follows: TGTGCCAGCAGTAACATGGGACAGGGGGGCGCTGAAGCTTTCTTT. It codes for CASSNMGQGGAEAFF.

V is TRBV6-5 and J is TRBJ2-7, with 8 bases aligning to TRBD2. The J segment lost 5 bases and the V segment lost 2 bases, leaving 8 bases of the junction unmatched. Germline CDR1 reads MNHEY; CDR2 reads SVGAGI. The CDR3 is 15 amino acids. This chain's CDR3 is CASSYVPGLVNEQYF. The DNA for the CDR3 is TGTGCCAGCAGTTACGTACCGGGACTAGTCAACGAGCAGTACTTC.

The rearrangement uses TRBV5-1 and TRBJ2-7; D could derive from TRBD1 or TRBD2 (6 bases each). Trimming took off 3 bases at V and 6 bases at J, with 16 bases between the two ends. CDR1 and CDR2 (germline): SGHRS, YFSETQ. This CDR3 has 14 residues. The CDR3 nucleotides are TGCGCCAGCAGCTCTCCGGGGGCAGGACGCGAGCAGTACTTC. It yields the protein CASSSPGAGREQYF. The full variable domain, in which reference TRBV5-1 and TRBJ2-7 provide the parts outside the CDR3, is KAGVTQTPRYLIKTRGQQVTLSCSPISGHRSVSWYQQTPGQGLQFLFEYFSETQRNKGNFPGRFSGRQFSNSRSEMNVSTLELGDSALYLCASSSPGAGREQYFGPGTRLTVT.

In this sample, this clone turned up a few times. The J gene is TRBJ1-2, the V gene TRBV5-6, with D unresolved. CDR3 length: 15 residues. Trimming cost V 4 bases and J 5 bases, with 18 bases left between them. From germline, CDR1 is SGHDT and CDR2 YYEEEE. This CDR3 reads CASSPFSTRIYGYTF. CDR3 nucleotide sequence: TGTGCCAGCAGCCCTTTTAGCACACGGATTTATGGCTACACCTTC.

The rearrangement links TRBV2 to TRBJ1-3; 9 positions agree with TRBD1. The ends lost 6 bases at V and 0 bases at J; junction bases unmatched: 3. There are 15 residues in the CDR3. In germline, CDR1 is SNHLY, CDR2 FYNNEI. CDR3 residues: CASRGTGLSGNTIYF. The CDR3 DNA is TGTGCCAGCAGGGGGACAGGGCTCTCTGGAAACACCATATATTTT.

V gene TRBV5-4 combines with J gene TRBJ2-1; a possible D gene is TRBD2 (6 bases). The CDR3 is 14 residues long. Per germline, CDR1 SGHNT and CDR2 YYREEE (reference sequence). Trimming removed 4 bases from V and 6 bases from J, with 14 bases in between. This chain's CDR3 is CASSPVVGGNEQFF. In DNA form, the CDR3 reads TGTGCCAGCAGCCCCGTGGTGGGGGGCAATGAGCAGTTCTTC. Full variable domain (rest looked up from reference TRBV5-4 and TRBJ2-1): ETGVTQSPTHLIKTRGQQVTLRCSSQSGHNTVSWYQQALGQGPQFIFQYYREEENGRGNFPPRFSGLQFPNYSSELNVNALELDDSALYLCASSPVVGGNEQFFGPGTRLTVL.

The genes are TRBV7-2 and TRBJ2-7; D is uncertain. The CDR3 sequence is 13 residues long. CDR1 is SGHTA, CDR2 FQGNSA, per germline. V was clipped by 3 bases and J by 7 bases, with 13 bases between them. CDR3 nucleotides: TGTGCCAGCAGCTTCGGCTCAGCAGGAGAGCAGTACTTC. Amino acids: CASSFGSAGEQYF.

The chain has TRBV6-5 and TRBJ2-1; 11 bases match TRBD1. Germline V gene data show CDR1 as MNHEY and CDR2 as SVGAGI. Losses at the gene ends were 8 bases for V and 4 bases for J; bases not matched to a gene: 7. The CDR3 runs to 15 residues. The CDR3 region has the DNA TGTGCCAGCGCCGACCGGGACAGGGGGTACAATGAGCAGTTCTTC. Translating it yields CASADRDRGYNEQFF.

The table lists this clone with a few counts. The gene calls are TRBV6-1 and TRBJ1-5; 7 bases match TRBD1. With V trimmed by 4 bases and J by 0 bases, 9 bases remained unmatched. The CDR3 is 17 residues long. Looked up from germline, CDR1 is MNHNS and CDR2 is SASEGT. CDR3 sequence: CASSGPTGAYSNQPQHF. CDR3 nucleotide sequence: TGTGCCAGCAGTGGCCCCACAGGGGCCTATAGCAATCAGCCCCAGCATTTT.

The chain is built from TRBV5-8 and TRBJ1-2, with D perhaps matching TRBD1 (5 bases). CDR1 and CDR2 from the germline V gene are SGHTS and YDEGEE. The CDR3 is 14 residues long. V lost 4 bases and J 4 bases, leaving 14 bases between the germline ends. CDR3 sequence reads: CASSRDRYVYGYTF. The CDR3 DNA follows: TGTGCCAGCAGCAGGGACCGCTACGTCTATGGCTACACCTTC.

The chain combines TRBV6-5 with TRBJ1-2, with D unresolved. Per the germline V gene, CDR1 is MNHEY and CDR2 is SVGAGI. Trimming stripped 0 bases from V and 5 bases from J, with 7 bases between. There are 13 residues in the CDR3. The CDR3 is CASSYSTAYGYTF. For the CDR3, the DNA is TGTGCCAGCAGTTACTCAACAGCTTATGGCTACACCTTC.

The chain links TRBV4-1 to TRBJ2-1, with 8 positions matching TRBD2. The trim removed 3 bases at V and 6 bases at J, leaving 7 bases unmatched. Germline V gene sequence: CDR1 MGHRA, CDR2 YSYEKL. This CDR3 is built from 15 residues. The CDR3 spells CASSQGLVESNEQFF. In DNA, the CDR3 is TGCGCCAGCAGCCAGGGACTAGTCGAATCCAATGAGCAGTTCTTC.

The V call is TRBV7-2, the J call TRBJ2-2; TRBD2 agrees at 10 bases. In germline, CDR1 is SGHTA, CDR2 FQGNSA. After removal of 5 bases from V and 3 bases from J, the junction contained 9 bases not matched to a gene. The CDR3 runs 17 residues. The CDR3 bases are TGTGCCAGCAGCCTTACCTTTAGCGGGAGGCACACCGGGGAGCTGTTTTTT. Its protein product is CASSLTFSGRHTGELFF.

Here the CDR3 reads CASSIGQGVYEQYF. DNA for the CDR3: TGTGCCAGTAGTATCGGACAGGGGGTCTACGAGCAGTACTTC. The genes are TRBV19 and TRBJ2-7, with 10 positions matching TRBD1. V shed 3 bases, J shed 3 bases, and the junction held 2 bases outside the gene matches. Looked up from germline, CDR1 is LNHDA and CDR2 is SQIVND (reference sequence). The CDR3 length is 14 residues.